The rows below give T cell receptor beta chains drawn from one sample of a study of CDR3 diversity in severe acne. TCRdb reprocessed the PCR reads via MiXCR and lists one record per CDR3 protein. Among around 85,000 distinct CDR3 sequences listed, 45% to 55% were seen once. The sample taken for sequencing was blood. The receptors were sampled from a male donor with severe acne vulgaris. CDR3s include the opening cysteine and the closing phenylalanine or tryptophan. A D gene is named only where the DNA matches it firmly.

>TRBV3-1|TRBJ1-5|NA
CASCLRGGQPQHF
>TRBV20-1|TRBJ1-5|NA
CSVPIWHGNSNQPQHF
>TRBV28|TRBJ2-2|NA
CASTRPADWGPAGELFF
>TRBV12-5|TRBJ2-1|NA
CASGLRTALGGSSYNGQFF
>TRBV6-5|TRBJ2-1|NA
CASARGGYNEQFF
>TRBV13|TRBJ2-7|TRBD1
CASNTGGSYEQYF
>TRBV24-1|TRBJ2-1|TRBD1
CATSDSSGTGHYNEQFF
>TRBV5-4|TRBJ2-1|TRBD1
CASSLAGQGRGEQFF
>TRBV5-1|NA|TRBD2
CASRTSGTYNEQFF
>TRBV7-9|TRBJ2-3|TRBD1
CASSSRQGSTDTRYF
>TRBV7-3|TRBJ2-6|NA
CASSPLRSGANVLTF
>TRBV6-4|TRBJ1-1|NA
CASSATEYTEAFF
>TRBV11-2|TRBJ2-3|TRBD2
CASSWFPSGTSTDTQYF
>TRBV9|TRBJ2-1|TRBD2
CASSSRLAGAYNEQFF
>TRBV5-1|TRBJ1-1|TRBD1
CASSRQGPEAFF
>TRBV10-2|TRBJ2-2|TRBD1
CASSLRVRDRGPPPQSNTGELFF
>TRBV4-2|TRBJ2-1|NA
CASSQVGGGGHSSYNEQFF